This passage covers 10 T cell receptor beta chains from one sample sequenced in a study of blood T cell repertoires in COVID-19. Some clones are missing from TCRdb's copy, which holds only in-frame ones; the method was immunoSEQ multiplex PCR. The sample lists approximately 97,000 clones; more than 75% were seen once. The sample was peripheral blood. The receptors come from a human donor in a cohort sampled during active COVID-19.

The chain has TRBV27 and TRBJ1-1; TRBD1 might be the D (5 bases). V lost 4 bases, J lost 0 bases, and 12 bases lay in between. From germline, CDR1 is MNHEY and CDR2 SMNVEV (reference sequence). There are 15 residues in the CDR3. CDR3 DNA: TGTGCCAGCAGTTCCAAAACAGGTTTGAACACTGAAGCTTTCTTT. Protein sequence: CASSSKTGLNTEAFF.

The chain uses TRBV5-1 and TRBJ1-4, with a tentative D call TRBD1 (5 bases). The CDR3 is 13 residues long. CDR1 is SGHRS and CDR2 is YFSETQ in the germline V gene. Trimming took 2 bases from V and 8 from J, leaving 10 bases between them. The CDR3: CASSLGAAEKLFF. The CDR3 bases are TGCGCCAGCAGCTTAGGGGCCGCGGAAAAACTGTTTTTT.

This clone was seen once. The chain couples TRBV7-2 to TRBJ2-2; 8 bases line up with TRBD1. The V gene's germline CDR1 is SGHTA and CDR2 FQGNSA. CDR3 size: 14 residues. Trimming cost V 1 base and J 6 bases; bases outside gene matches: 1. In DNA form, the CDR3 reads TGTGCCAGCAGCTTAGTACAGGGGGCCGGGGAGCTGTTTTTT. Its translation: CASSLVQGAGELFF.

This clone occurred a few times. The chain recombines TRBV4-2 with TRBJ1-2, with D tentatively TRBD1 (6 bases). The CDR3 is 15 residues long. The germline V and J ends were trimmed by 4 bases and 7 bases, with 19 bases remaining between them. CDR1 and CDR2 from the germline V gene are LGHNA and YNFKEQ. In DNA form, the CDR3 reads TGTGCCAGCAGCCTTTGGGTGGGGGGGGCTTTTGGCTACACCTTC. This sequence encodes CASSLWVGGAFGYTF.

The rearrangement uses TRBV7-2 and TRBJ2-3; TRBD1 might be the D (5 bases). From germline, CDR1 is SGHTA and CDR2 FQGNSA. CDR3 length equals 16 residues. The ends were cut back, 1 base at V and 5 bases at J, with 16 bases in the middle. The chain's CDR3 is CASSLEARAPKDTQYF. The CDR3 nucleotides are TGTGCCAGCAGCTTAGAGGCCAGGGCCCCCAAAGATACGCAGTATTTT.

The table lists this clone with a few counts. The rearrangement uses TRBV3-1 (or the pseudogene TRBV3-2) and TRBJ2-1; D perhaps matches TRBD1 (6 bases). Trimming left V 4 bases short and J 3 bases short, with 13 bases between. The CDR3 has 15 amino acids. Germline V gene sequence: CDR1 LGHDT, CDR2 YNNKEL (reference sequence). The CDR3 reads CASSRRGQSYNEQFF. Written as DNA, the CDR3 is TGTGCCAGCAGCCGCCGCGGACAGAGCTACAATGAGCAGTTCTTC.

The rearrangement uses TRBV18 and TRBJ2-3; possible D gene TRBD1, 5 bases. The CDR3 consists of 14 residues. Germline V gene sequence: CDR1 KGHSH, CDR2 LQKENI. V lost 3 bases to trimming and J lost 2 bases, with 9 bases between them. In DNA, the CDR3 is TGTGCCAGCTCACCGGACATTTCCACAGATACGCAGTATTTT. Protein: CASSPDISTDTQYF.

This chain joins TRBV27 and TRBJ2-7, with 7 positions matching TRBD1. Germline V lookup: CDR1 MNHEY, CDR2 SMNVEV (reference sequence). This CDR3 comprises 15 residues. V gave up 5 bases and J gave up 3 bases; unmatched junction bases: 10. CDR3 nucleotides: TGTGCCAGCAGTCCAGGGACAGACTTGCGCTACGAGCAGTACTTC. It translates to CASSPGTDLRYEQYF.

In its sample, this clone was seen once. J is TRBJ1-1 and V is TRBV5-4; D uncertain. Germline CDR1 is SGHNT and CDR2 is YYREEE (reference sequence). This CDR3 region has 12 residues. The V gene lost 0 bases and the J gene lost 5 bases, with 5 bases spanning the gap. CDR3 sequence (DNA): TGTGCCAGCAGCTTGGGACTGACTGAAGCTTTCTTT. It translates to CASSLGLTEAFF.

The chain links TRBV9 to TRBJ2-1, with 8 bases lining up with TRBD2. The germline V gene has CDR1 SGDLS and CDR2 YYNGEE. V was pared by 4 bases and J by 12 bases, with 6 bases of the junction left unmatched. The CDR3 contains 12 residues. The CDR3 bases are TGTGCCAGCAGCACCTTCGGGGGGGCGCAGTTCTTC. Translated: CASSTFGGAQFF.